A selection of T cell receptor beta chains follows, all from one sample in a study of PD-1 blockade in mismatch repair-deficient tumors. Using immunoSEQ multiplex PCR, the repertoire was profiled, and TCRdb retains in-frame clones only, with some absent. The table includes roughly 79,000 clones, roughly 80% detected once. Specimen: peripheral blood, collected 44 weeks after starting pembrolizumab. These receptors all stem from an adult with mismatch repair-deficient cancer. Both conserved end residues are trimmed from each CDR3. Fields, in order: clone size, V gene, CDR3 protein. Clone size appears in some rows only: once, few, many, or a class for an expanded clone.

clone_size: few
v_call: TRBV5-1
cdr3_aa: ASSPTGDDYGYT

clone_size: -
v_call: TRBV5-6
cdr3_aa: ASSLIGWAETQY

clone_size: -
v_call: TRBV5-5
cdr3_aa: ASSLQDSYYEQY

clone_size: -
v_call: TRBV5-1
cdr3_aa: ASSLVMGNTEAF

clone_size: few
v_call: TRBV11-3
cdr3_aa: ASSFDRFIGGTAEAF

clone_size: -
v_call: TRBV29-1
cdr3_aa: SVTGQGDTEAF

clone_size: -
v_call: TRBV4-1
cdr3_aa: ASSQVWGRNSYEQY

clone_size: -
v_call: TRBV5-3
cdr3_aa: ARSLVRLAGLKETQY

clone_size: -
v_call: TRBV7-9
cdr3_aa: ASRRDGGGIYEQY

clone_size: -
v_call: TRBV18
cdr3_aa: ASSPGTANTEAF

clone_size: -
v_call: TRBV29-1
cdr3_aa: SVPPGFGAEAF

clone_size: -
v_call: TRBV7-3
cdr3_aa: ASSPGTYNEQF

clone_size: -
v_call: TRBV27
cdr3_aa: ASSLSRPPVYNEQF

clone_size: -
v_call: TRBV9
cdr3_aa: ASSGSRKETQY

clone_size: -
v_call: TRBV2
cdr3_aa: ASSDKLSGGREKLF

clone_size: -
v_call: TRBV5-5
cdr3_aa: ASSLGGGYEQY

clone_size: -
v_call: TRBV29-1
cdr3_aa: SVPQGQETQY